The 6 T cell receptor beta chains below come from one sample, sequenced in a study of blood T cell repertoires in COVID-19. Some clones are missing from TCRdb's copy, which holds only in-frame ones; the method was immunoSEQ multiplex PCR. This sample has 290,000 or so clones, with around nine tenths found just once. The sequenced sample consisted of peripheral blood. These receptors were obtained from an older man with acute or convalescent COVID-19.

The chain has TRBV6-2 or TRBV6-3 and TRBJ2-7; TRBD2 is a possible D gene (6 bases). The CDR3 is made up of 12 amino acids. Germline CDR1 is MNHEY and CDR2 is SVGEGT. V lost 2 bases to trimming and J lost 13 bases, with 15 bases between them. The CDR3 DNA follows: TGTGCCAGCAGTTACCCGGGGGTAGGAAAATACTTC. As protein: CASSYPGVGKYF.

The J gene is TRBJ1-2, the V gene TRBV9; TRBD1 agrees at 7 bases. V gave up 5 bases and J gave up 7 bases; unmatched junction bases: 11. This CDR3 has 14 residues. Germline values: CDR1 SGDLS, CDR2 YYNGEE. The CDR3 here is CASSMIRGLGGYTF. The CDR3 DNA reads TGTGCCAGCAGTATGATTAGGGGGCTAGGTGGCTACACCTTC. Complete variable domain (other parts from reference TRBV9 and TRBJ1-2): DSGVTQTPKHLITATGQRVTLRCSPRSGDLSVYWYQQSLDQGLQFLIQYYNGEERAKGNILERFSAQQFPDLHSELNLSSLELGDSALYFCASSMIRGLGGYTFGSGTRLTVV.

The rearrangement uses TRBV19 and TRBJ2-1, with D possibly being TRBD1 (6 bases). The CDR3 is made up of 15 amino acids. Trimming pared 7 bases from V and 2 bases from J, leaving 15 bases between. Germline V gene data show CDR1 as LNHDA and CDR2 as SQIVND (reference sequence). CDR3 residues: CASTAQPGAYNEQFF. The CDR3 nucleotides read TGTGCCAGTACCGCACAGCCAGGGGCCTACAATGAGCAGTTCTTC.

The chain joins TRBV12-3 or TRBV12-4 to TRBJ2-7; unclear D gene. CDR3 length equals 11 residues. The germline V and J ends were trimmed by 3 bases and 8 bases, with 8 bases remaining between them. CDR3 in DNA: TGTGCCAGCAGTTTTGAAGCGAAGCAGTACTTC. Translated: CASSFEAKQYF.

This clone appeared once. CDR3 residues: CASSLWRTNTGELFF. In nucleotides, the CDR3 is TGTGCCAGCAGCTTATGGCGGACGAACACCGGGGAGCTGTTTTTT. V is TRBV11-2 and J is TRBJ2-2, with D uncertain. This CDR3 spans 15 amino acids. From germline, CDR1 is SGHAT and CDR2 FQNNGV. Trimming took 2 bases from V and 0 from J, leaving 7 bases between them.

The chain carries TRBV18 and TRBJ1-1, with 7 bases identical to TRBD1. The CDR3 spans 13 residues. The V and J ends lost 5 bases and 4 bases, in that order; junction bases with no gene match: 4. Germline V lookup: CDR1 KGHSH, CDR2 LQKENI. CDR3 residues: CASSGGQSTEAFF. The CDR3 DNA is TGTGCCAGCTCAGGGGGACAGAGCACTGAAGCTTTCTTT.